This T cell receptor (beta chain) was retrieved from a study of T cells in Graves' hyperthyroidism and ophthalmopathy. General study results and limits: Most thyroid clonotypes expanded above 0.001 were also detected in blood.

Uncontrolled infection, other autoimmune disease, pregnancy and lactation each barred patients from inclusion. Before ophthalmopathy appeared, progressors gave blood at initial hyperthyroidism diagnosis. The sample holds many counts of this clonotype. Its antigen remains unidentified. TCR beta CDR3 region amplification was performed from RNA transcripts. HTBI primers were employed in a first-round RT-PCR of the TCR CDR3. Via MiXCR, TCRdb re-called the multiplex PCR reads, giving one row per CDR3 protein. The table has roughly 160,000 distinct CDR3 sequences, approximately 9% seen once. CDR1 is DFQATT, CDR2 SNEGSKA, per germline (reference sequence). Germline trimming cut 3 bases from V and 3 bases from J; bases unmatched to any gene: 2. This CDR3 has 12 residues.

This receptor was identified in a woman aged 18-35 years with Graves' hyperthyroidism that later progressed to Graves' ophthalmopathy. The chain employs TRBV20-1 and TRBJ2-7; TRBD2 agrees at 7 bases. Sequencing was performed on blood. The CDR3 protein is CSASGGFYEQYF. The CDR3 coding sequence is TGCAGTGCTAGCGGGGGGTTCTACGAGCAGTACTTC.